What follows are 8 T cell receptor beta chains derived from one specimen sequenced in a study of identical twins. One entry per CDR3 protein results from TCRdb running MiXCR on the 5' RACE reads. The sample has roughly 290,000 distinct CDR3 sequences, around 9.7% seen once. These sequences were also reported in another study, on yellow fever vaccine responses in identical twins.

The sequenced sample was CD8+ T cells sorted from blood. The receptor source for this set is a woman aged 18-29 years in good health.

This clonotype was seen ten or more times. The J gene is TRBJ1-1, the V gene TRBV12-3 or TRBV12-4, with D tentatively TRBD1 (6 bases). V lost 1 base to trimming and J lost 7 bases, with 7 bases between them. CDR3 size: 12 residues. The CDR3 spells CASSLGGGEAFF. DNA of the CDR3: TGTGCCAGCAGTTTAGGAGGGGGTGAAGCTTTCTTT.

The rearrangement joins TRBV9 to TRBJ2-6; D might be TRBD2 (6 bases). Trimming cost V 0 bases and J 14 bases, with 9 bases left between them. The V gene's germline CDR1 is SGDLS and CDR2 YYNGEE. The CDR3 extends over 12 amino acids. CDR3 loop: CASSVGGVFLTF. CDR3 coding DNA: TGTGCCAGCAGCGTAGGGGGGGTTTTCCTGACTTTC.

This clonotype appeared many times. Written as DNA, the CDR3 is TGTGCCATCAGTGAGATCCCGCCCGGGACTAGCGGGAGCCCTTACGAGCAGTACTTC. It encodes CAISEIPPGTSGSPYEQYF. The genes are TRBV10-3 and TRBJ2-7; 14 bases match TRBD2. CDR3 length equals 19 residues. The ends lost 2 bases at V and 4 bases at J; junction bases unmatched: 13. Germline CDR1 and CDR2: ENHRY and SYGVKD.

At least ten counts were recorded for this clonotype. One end of the junction varies from germline; a read error may be responsible. This chain joins TRBV4-1 and TRBJ2-1; the D gene is possibly TRBD2 (5 bases). Germline V gene data show CDR1 as MGHRA and CDR2 as YSYEKL. The CDR3 has 12 residues. The CDR3 spells CASSQEGGEQFF. DNA of the CDR3: TGTGCCAGCAGCCAAGAAGGCGGGGAGCAGTTCTTC.

J is TRBJ2-2 and V is TRBV6-2 or TRBV6-3; 9 positions match TRBD2. The CDR3 length is 15 residues. Germline assignment: CDR1 MNHEY and CDR2 SVGEGT. Unmatched junction bases numbered 5, after V lost 5 bases and J lost 4 bases. CDR3 DNA: TGTGCCAGCAGTATAGCGGGAGCGGCCACCGGGGAGCTGTTTTTT. It translates to CASSIAGAATGELFF.

This clonotype was counted many times. The chain recombines TRBV20-1 with TRBJ1-4; D is uncertain. This CDR3 has 15 amino acids. Germline CDR1 DFQATT, CDR2 SNEGSKA (reference sequence). The V end was cut by 0 bases, the J end by 10 bases, with 18 bases between. The CDR3 region is CSARDPGLIPRKLFF. The CDR3 nucleotides read TGCAGTGCTAGAGATCCTGGACTCATACCAAGAAAACTGTTTTTT.

There are many counts of this clonotype. V is TRBV15 and J is TRBJ2-7; TRBD1 matches 7 bases. V gave up 5 bases and J gave up 1 base; unmatched junction bases: 2. Germline V gene data show CDR1 as LNHNV and CDR2 as YYDKDF (reference sequence). This CDR3 is 13 amino acids long. CDR3 sequence: CATSGDSSYEQYF. CDR3 sequence (DNA): TGTGCCACCAGCGGGGACAGTTCCTACGAGCAGTACTTC.

The chain uses TRBV29-1 and TRBJ2-7, with D possibly being TRBD2 (7 bases). Germline V CDR1 and CDR2: SQVTM, ANQGSEA. The CDR3 length is 13 residues. Trimming cost V 6 bases and J 5 bases, with 17 bases left between them. CDR3 protein: CSVAGGRGDEQYF. The CDR3 DNA sequence: TGCAGCGTCGCCGGGGGGCGCGGGGACGAGCAGTACTTC.